The source of this T cell receptor (beta chain) is a study of blood T cells in healthy people across ages. Per sample, no less than 5.5 micrograms of total RNA were extracted. This clonotype was counted between two and nine times. Next came a second PCR, run for about 7 to 12 cycles, which used a sample-barcoded 5' primer along with a J-beta primer mix. TCRdb re-analysed the 5' RACE reads in MiXCR, keeping a single row per CDR3 protein. This table holds 1,100,000 or so distinct CDR3 sequences, 40% to 55% found once. CDR1 and CDR2 (germline): SGHVS, FNYEAQ. The length of the CDR3 is 19 residues. The V end was cut by 2 bases, the J end by 0 bases, with 17 bases between.

The chain recombines TRBV7-6 with TRBJ2-6, with D possibly matching TRBD2 (6 bases). The source material was blood. The receptor comes from a woman aged 55-70 years in good health. CDR3 in DNA: TGTGCCAGCAGCTTAAAGCACCCTAGCGTAATCTCTGGGGCCAACGTCCTGACTTTC. It specifies CASSLKHPSVISGANVLTF.